Listed here are 30 T cell receptor beta chains from one sample, sequenced in a study of blood T cells in healthy people across ages. The authors ran a second PCR of about 6 to 11 cycles using a sample-barcoded 5' primer and a J-beta primer mix. TCRdb independently ran MiXCR on the 5' RACE reads; one entry per CDR3 protein. The sample lists 1 million or so distinct CDR3 sequences; less than 50% were seen once. Sample: blood. All receptors derive from an older woman in good health.

The chain combines TRBV28 with TRBJ1-2; D perhaps matches TRBD1 (6 bases). This CDR3 comprises 14 residues. Germline-derived CDR1 and CDR2 are MDHEN and SYDVKM. Trimming pared 3 bases from V and 5 bases from J, leaving 13 bases between. The CDR3 DNA reads TGTGCCAGCAGTTTGCGGGGGGCGAAGTATGGCTACACCTTC. Its protein is CASSLRGAKYGYTF.

CDR3 DNA: TGCGGAGGAAGGGGGATCACTAGCACAGATACGCAGTATTTT. Translation: CGGRGITSTDTQYF. The chain couples TRBV29-1 to TRBJ2-3; the D gene is possibly TRBD1 (6 bases). The CDR3 has 14 amino acids. Germline CDR1 SQVTM, CDR2 ANQGSEA.

The rearrangement links TRBV24-1 to TRBJ2-1; the D gene is possibly TRBD2 (6 bases). V dropped 4 bases and J dropped 8 bases, with 17 bases sitting between them. The CDR3 covers 15 residues. The germline CDR1 and CDR2 sequences are KGHDR and SFDVKD. CDR3 DNA sequence: TGTGCCACCAGTGAGAAGGGAGGACCCAGGGATGAGCAGTTCTTC. This encodes CATSEKGGPRDEQFF.

This clonotype was counted only a few times. This chain links TRBV20-1 with TRBJ2-7, with 8 positions matching TRBD2. V was clipped by 1 base and J by 3 bases; unmatched bases: 5. The CDR3 loop spans 14 amino acids. From germline, CDR1 is DFQATT and CDR2 SNEGSKA (reference sequence). The CDR3 coding sequence is TGCAGTGCTAGAGTACTAGCGGACAGCTACGAGCAGTACTTC. Translating it yields CSARVLADSYEQYF.

The sample holds a few counts of this clonotype. The CDR3 reads CSALERLVEQFF. The CDR3, as DNA: TGCAGTGCCCTAGAGCGGCTAGTTGAGCAGTTCTTC. The chain links TRBV20-1 to TRBJ2-1; TRBD2 might be the D (5 bases). The length of the CDR3 is 12 residues. Germline loops: CDR1 DFQATT, CDR2 SNEGSKA (reference sequence). Trimming removed 6 bases at V and 9 bases at J, with 15 bases between.

V is TRBV6-5 and J is TRBJ1-1; D is undetermined. Trimming left V 5 bases short and J 9 bases short, with 22 bases between. CDR1 MNHEY and CDR2 SVGAGI come from the germline V gene. CDR3 length: 15 residues. The CDR3 reads CASSRRPRVDGKAFF. The DNA for the CDR3 is TGTGCCAGCAGTCGGAGGCCGAGGGTTGACGGTAAAGCTTTCTTT.

This clonotype was seen repeatedly, ten times or more. The chain combines TRBV29-1 with TRBJ2-1; D not certain. Germline V gene lookup returns CDR1 SQVTM and CDR2 ANQGSEA. The V end was cut by 6 bases, the J end by 5 bases, with 11 bases between. The CDR3 runs to 12 residues. The CDR3 spells CSVRTANNEQFF. CDR3 DNA sequence: TGCAGCGTACGGACGGCTAACAATGAGCAGTTCTTC.

This clonotype appeared a few times. This chain uses TRBV5-1 with TRBJ2-3; D may be TRBD1 or TRBD2 (5 bases each). V was cut by 4 bases and J by 2 bases, with 14 bases left in between. The CDR3 is 15 amino acids. Germline-derived CDR1 and CDR2 are SGHRS and YFSETQ. The CDR3 spells CASSARDPPTDTQYF. CDR3 nucleotide sequence: TGCGCCAGCAGCGCCCGGGACCCTCCCACAGATACGCAGTATTTT.

This clonotype has a single count. The chain combines TRBV28 with TRBJ2-3, with D possibly matching TRBD2 (5 bases). Germline assignment: CDR1 MDHEN and CDR2 SYDVKM. Deletions cut 6 bases from V and 1 base from J, with 17 bases between. This CDR3 has 16 amino acids. In DNA form, the CDR3 reads TGTGCCAGCAGATTTGCGGGTGGCCTCGGCACAGATACGCAGTATTTT. Protein: CASRFAGGLGTDTQYF.

This clonotype was observed a few times. The junction departs from germline at one end; a sequencing error may be responsible. The J gene is TRBJ2-7, the V gene TRBV20-1; TRBD2 might be the D (6 bases). Germline V lookup: CDR1 DFQATT, CDR2 SNEGSKA (reference sequence). The CDR3 runs 10 residues. CDR3 DNA: TGCAGTGCCAGAGCGGGCGAGCAGTACTTC. Protein sequence: CSARAGEQYF.

This clonotype has just one count. The chain carries TRBV20-1 and TRBJ1-6; D remains unclear. The germline V gene has CDR1 DFQATT and CDR2 SNEGSKA (reference sequence). V was clipped by 0 bases and J by 8 bases, with 8 bases between them. The CDR3 extends over 13 amino acids. The CDR3 region has the DNA TGCAGTGCTAGAGAGGGGTATGATTCACCCCTCCACTTT. It specifies CSAREGYDSPLHF.

The chain employs TRBV29-1 and TRBJ1-2, with D tentatively TRBD1 (6 bases). The V end lost 2 bases, the J end lost 6 bases, and 10 bases lay between the germline ends. Germline assignment: CDR1 SQVTM and CDR2 ANQGSEA. The CDR3 sequence is 12 residues long. The CDR3 region is CSVERGADGYTF. The CDR3 DNA reads as TGCAGCGTTGAACGGGGGGCTGATGGCTACACCTTC.

The chain has TRBV18 and TRBJ1-3, with D perhaps matching TRBD1 (5 bases). Looked up from germline, CDR1 is KGHSH and CDR2 is LQKENI. V was cut by 3 bases and J by 0 bases, with 6 bases left in between. The length of the CDR3 is 14 residues. The chain's CDR3 is CASSPGPSGNTIYF. The DNA of the CDR3 is TGTGCCAGCTCACCGGGACCCTCTGGAAACACCATATATTTT.

The genes are TRBV2 and TRBJ1-2; D is uncertain. The CDR3 length is 12 residues. Looked up from germline, CDR1 is SNHLY and CDR2 is FYNNEI. The ends were cut back, 7 bases at V and 7 bases at J, with 13 bases in the middle. The CDR3 is CASIGELSGYTF. The CDR3 DNA reads as TGTGCCAGCATTGGGGAACTGAGTGGCTACACCTTC.

This clonotype was detected only a few times. The chain combines TRBV21-1 with TRBJ2-3; the D call TRBD1 from the table was never checked on the DNA. TRBV21-1 is classified as a pseudogene. CDR3 length equals 14 residues. Here the CDR3 reads CASSRGDSGDTQYF. CDR3 in DNA: TGTGCCAGCAGCCGGGGGGACAGTGGAGATACGCAGTATTTT.

This clonotype was counted a few times. The chain couples TRBV10-3 to TRBJ2-5, with D maybe TRBD2 (7 bases). This CDR3 contains 14 residues. Trimming pared 11 bases from V and 1 base from J, leaving 17 bases between. Germline V CDR1 and CDR2: ENHRY, SYGVKD. The CDR3 DNA reads as TGTGCCGTAGGGCGGGGGCAGCCCCAAGAGACCCAGTACTTC. It translates to CAVGRGQPQETQYF.

The rearrangement joins TRBV20-1 to TRBJ2-4; D unclear. Germline CDR1 reads DFQATT; CDR2 reads SNEGSKA (reference sequence). The ends were cut back, 6 bases at V and 3 bases at J, with 18 bases in the middle. The CDR3 sequence is 15 residues long. The DNA for the CDR3 is TGCAGTGCAAAGGGTTGGGCTGGGGACAAAAACATTCAGTACTTC. Its protein product is CSAKGWAGDKNIQYF.

V and J are TRBV7-9 and TRBJ1-1; 12 nucleotides match TRBD1. The CDR3 loop spans 14 amino acids. Per germline, CDR1 SEHNR and CDR2 FQNEAQ (reference sequence). V was pared by 11 bases and J by 8 bases, with 12 bases of the junction left unmatched. This CDR3 is CASFGTGGIGEAFF. CDR3 sequence (DNA): TGTGCCTCTTTCGGGACAGGGGGCATCGGGGAAGCTTTCTTT.

This clonotype has just a few counts. The rearrangement links TRBV27 to TRBJ1-4, with TRBD1 as a possible D gene (5 bases). CDR3 length equals 16 residues. The germline gives CDR1 MNHEY, CDR2 SMNVEV (reference sequence). The V end was cut by 3 bases, the J end by 7 bases, with 18 bases between. The CDR3 is CASSFSQGGTGEKLFF. CDR3 in DNA: TGTGCCAGCAGTTTCTCTCAGGGCGGAACGGGTGAAAAACTGTTTTTT.

This chain links TRBV6-6 with TRBJ2-5; TRBD2 matches at 8 bases. Germline CDR1 and CDR2: MNHNY and SVGAGI (reference sequence). The V segment lost 2 bases and the J segment 11 bases; nucleotides outside the gene matches: 13. There are 15 residues in the CDR3. The CDR3 sequence is CASSYTSGRPAGQYF. CDR3 DNA: TGTGCCAGCAGTTACACCAGCGGGAGACCAGCCGGGCAGTACTTC.

The V call is TRBV5-4, the J call TRBJ2-3, with 10 positions matching TRBD1. V lost 3 bases and J lost 6; bases outside the gene matches: 4. This CDR3 is built from 14 residues. Germline values: CDR1 SGHNT, CDR2 YYREEE (reference sequence). CDR3 DNA: TGTGCCAGCAGCTGGGGACAGGGGACGGATACGCAGTATTTT. Encoded protein: CASSWGQGTDTQYF.

The rearrangement joins TRBV24-1 to TRBJ2-1; 8 bases are a match to TRBD1. The CDR3 runs to 16 residues. J was trimmed by 4 bases and V by 4 bases; bases with no gene match: 8. CDR1 is KGHDR, CDR2 SFDVKD, per germline. CDR3 sequence (DNA): TGTGCCACCAGTGACCGTGCCGGGACAGGATACAATGAGCAGTTCTTC. It yields the protein CATSDRAGTGYNEQFF.

This chain joins TRBV20-1 and TRBJ2-1; no reliable D call. V was shortened by 6 bases and J by 0 bases, with 12 bases between the two germline ends. The germline V gene encodes CDR1 DFQATT and CDR2 SNEGSKA (reference sequence). The CDR3 has 14 residues. The CDR3 DNA sequence: TGCAGTGCGACCGCCGTTAGCTCCTACAATGAGCAGTTCTTC. This translates into CSATAVSSYNEQFF.

CDR3 region: CSVSTSGYNEQFF. In DNA form, the CDR3 reads TGCAGTGTTTCGACTAGCGGATACAATGAGCAGTTCTTC. The chain has TRBV20-1 and TRBJ2-1, with TRBD2 matching over 9 bases. CDR3 length equals 13 residues. V was pared by 7 bases and J by 4 bases, with 5 bases of the junction left unmatched. CDR1 and CDR2 (germline): DFQATT, SNEGSKA (reference sequence).

The chain links TRBV7-2 to TRBJ1-2; the match to TRBD1 covers 7 bases. After removal of 2 bases from V and 6 bases from J, the junction contained 6 bases not matched to a gene. Per germline, CDR1 SGHTA and CDR2 FQGNSA. The CDR3 covers 14 residues. The chain's CDR3 is CASSLISGGHGYTF. The CDR3 DNA sequence: TGTGCCAGCAGCTTAATTTCAGGGGGACATGGCTACACCTTC. Supplemented by reference TRBV7-2 and TRBJ1-2, the full variable domain reads GAGVSQSPSNKVTEKGKDVELRCDPISGHTALYWYRQSLGQGLEFLIYFQGNSAPDKSGLPSDRFSAERTGGSVSTLTIQRTQQEDSAVYLCASSLISGGHGYTFGSGTRLTVV.

The V gene is TRBV6-1, the J gene TRBJ2-3, with 8 bases aligning to TRBD2. V lost 4 bases to trimming and J lost 3 bases; unmatched junction nucleotides: 9. The germline V gene has CDR1 MNHNS and CDR2 SASEGT. The CDR3 extends over 16 amino acids. This chain's CDR3 is CASSGRTGGVTDTQYF. For the CDR3, the DNA is TGTGCCAGCAGTGGGAGAACGGGAGGGGTAACAGATACGCAGTATTTT.

The gene calls are TRBV5-5 and TRBJ2-1; TRBD1 aligns across 7 bases. The DNA end lines up better with TRBJ2-7; the J call may be wrong. CDR1 is SGHKS, CDR2 YYEKEE, per germline (reference sequence). The CDR3 consists of 16 residues. The CDR3 bases are TGTGCCAGCAGCGAGGGACAGACCAGCTCCTACAATGAGCAGTACTTC. Its protein is CASSEGQTSSYNEQYF.

Details on this clonotype: Germline is not matched at one junction end, which may reflect a read error. The chain joins TRBV6-5 to TRBJ2-7; D gene unclear. This CDR3 region has 15 residues. Germline V gene sequence: CDR1 MNHEY, CDR2 SVGAGI. CDR3 in amino acids: CASSYSLSTRYEQYF. The CDR3 nucleotides are TGTGCCAGCAGTTACTCCCTTTCTACAAGGTACGAGCAGTATTTC.

V usage is TRBV4-1 and J usage is TRBJ2-5, with 7 bases lining up with TRBD1. Judging by the DNA end, TRBJ2-7 fits better; the J call may be wrong. Germline V gene sequence: CDR1 MGHRA, CDR2 YSYEKL. There are 17 residues in the CDR3. The CDR3 coding sequence is TGCGCCAGCAGCCAAGATCATAAGGCAGGGGGAACCTACGAGCAGTACTTC. This sequence encodes CASSQDHKAGGTYEQYF.

The gene calls are TRBV6-5 and TRBJ2-2; D is tentatively TRBD1 or TRBD2 (6 bases each). CDR1 MNHEY and CDR2 SVGAGI come from the germline V gene. The CDR3 consists of 15 residues. Trimming took 2 bases from V and 3 from J, leaving 10 bases between them. The CDR3 DNA follows: TGTGCCAGCAGTTACGGGGGGCCGGACACCGGGGAGCTGTTTTTT. It is translated as CASSYGGPDTGELFF.